Listed below are T cell receptor beta chains from one sample, sequenced in a study of regulatory T cells in long-lasting Graves disease. One entry per CDR3 protein, called by TCRdb with MiXCR from the multiplex PCR reads. The table lists around 250,000 distinct CDR3 sequences, around 20% of them singletons. This sample comprised peripheral blood mononuclear cells (PBMCs), obtained at new diagnosis, from a patient treated with antithyroid drugs. Receptors originate from a female donor with Graves disease. Both conserved end residues are part of each CDR3. A D gene is named only where the DNA matches it firmly. Expanded clones are given a class, and other clones once, few, many or no size at all.

size	J	V	D	DNA	CDR3
many	TRBJ2-2	TRBV3-1	TRBD1	TGTGCCGGAGGACAGGGCCGACACGGGGAGCTGTTTTTT	CAGGQGRHGELFF
many	TRBJ2-1	TRBV24-1	TRBD2	TGTGCCACCAGTGATCGGACTAGCGGGAACTACAATGAGCAGTTCTTC	CATSDRTSGNYNEQFF
-	TRBJ2-2	TRBV5-1	-	TGCGCCAGCAGCTTGGGCGTTACCACCGGGGAGCTGTTTTTT	CASSLGVTTGELFF
few	TRBJ2-7	TRBV13	-	TGTGCCAGCACCCGGAACTACGGGACCTACGAGCGGTACTTC	CASTRNYGTYERYF
many	TRBJ2-1	TRBV5-1	-	TGCCCCAGCAGCTTGGATGCGCGGGTCGGCGATGAGCAGTTCTTC	CPSSLDARVGDEQFF
many	TRBJ1-1	TRBV28	-	TGTGCCAGCAGCGAACAGGGCTCCACTGAAGCTTTCTTT	CASSEQGSTEAFF
few	TRBJ1-5	TRBV14	-	TGTGCCAGCAGCCAAGACAGGGAGGCTTATCAGCCCCAGCATTTT	CASSQDREAYQPQHF
many	TRBJ2-7	TRBV7-3	-	TGTGCCAGCAGCACCGGGACAAACAACGAGCAGTACTTC	CASSTGTNNEQYF
-	TRBJ1-1	TRBV18	-	TGTGCCAGCTCACCACCGGATCTCAGTTCGAACACTGAAGCTTTCTTT	CASSPPDLSSNTEAFF
many	TRBJ1-4	TRBV6-1	-	TGTGCCAGCAGACGCCGAACCTCCGGTGAAAAACTGTTTTTT	CASRRRTSGEKLFF
many	TRBJ1-1	TRBV6-1	-	TGTGCCAGCACCCTATTCCACCGGGTTTCGAACACTGAAGCTTTCTTT	CASTLFHRVSNTEAFF
-	TRBJ2-5	TRBV5-5	TRBD1	TGTGCCAGCACCATGGGCGCAGGGGGTAGGGAGACCCAGTACTTC	CASTMGAGGRETQYF
many	TRBJ2-2	TRBV29-1	-	TGCAGCGTTTCCGGGAGGAACACCGGGGAGCTGTTTTTT	CSVSGRNTGELFF
-	TRBJ1-2	TRBV6-1	TRBD1	TGTGCCAGCACTCCGGGACAGGGGGCGCATGGCTACACCTTC	CASTPGQGAHGYTF
many	TRBJ1-2	TRBV20-1	-	TGCAGTGCTAGAGATCACGGACAAAACTATGGCTACACCTTC	CSARDHGQNYGYTF
many	TRBJ2-5	TRBV6-2/TRBV6-3	TRBD2	TGTGCCAGCAGTCGGACTAGCGGGGAAGAGACCCAGTACTTC	CASSRTSGEETQYF
-	TRBJ2-3	TRBV11-2	TRBD2	TGTGCCAGCAGCTTATCTGCAGCGGGAGGGCGAACAGATACGCAGTATTTT	CASSLSAAGGRTDTQYF
-	TRBJ2-1	TRBV7-2	-	TGTGCCAGCAGCTGGGGGGGGGACAGCTCCTACAATGAGCAGTTCTTC	CASSWGGDSSYNEQFF
many	TRBJ2-5	TRBV12-3/TRBV12-4	TRBD1	TGTGCCAGCAGACAGACAGGGCCACGAGAGACCCAGTACTTC	CASRQTGPRETQYF
many	TRBJ2-1	TRBV11-2	TRBD2	TGTGCCAGCAGCCTCATAGCGGGGGATTACAATGAGCAGTTCTTC	CASSLIAGDYNEQFF
many	TRBJ2-2	TRBV5-4	-	TGTGCCAGCAGTCAGGGATCCATTATCACCGGGGAGCTGTTTTTT	CASSQGSIITGELFF
-	TRBJ2-1	TRBV20-1	-	TGCAGTGCCGAACTTAACCAGGGCGGTGAGCAGTTCTTC	CSAELNQGGEQFF
many	TRBJ1-1	TRBV5-1	-	TGTGCCAGCAGCTTAGCGGGGCAGAACACTGAAGCTTTCTTT	CASSLAGQNTEAFF
many	TRBJ2-3	TRBV3-1	-	TGTGCCAGCAGCCGGACCCTCAGGGAACCCACAGATACGCAGTATTTT	CASSRTLREPTDTQYF
many	TRBJ2-7	TRBV5-1	TRBD2	TGCGCCAGCAGCCCAGCGGGATCAGCCTACGAGCAGTACTTC	CASSPAGSAYEQYF
many	TRBJ1-2	TRBV4-1	-	TGCGCCAGCAGCCAAGATTCCACAGAGTTAGCTAACTATGGCTACACCTTC	CASSQDSTELANYGYTF
-	TRBJ2-1	TRBV10-3	TRBD1	TGTGCCATCAGTGAGTGGGACAGGGTTACCAATGAGCAGTTCTTC	CAISEWDRVTNEQFF
many	TRBJ2-7	TRBV20-1	-	TGCAGTGCCCAGGTTTCCTACGAGCAGTACTTC	CSAQVSYEQYF
many	TRBJ1-1	TRBV9	-	TGTGCCAGCAGTGCAACAGGGATTGAAGCTTTCTTT	CASSATGIEAFF
-	TRBJ1-1	TRBV28	TRBD1	TGTGCCAGCTACGGTAAGGGACAGGTTTACGAAGCTTTCTTT	CASYGKGQVYEAFF
many	TRBJ2-3	TRBV7-3	TRBD2	TGTGCCAGCAGCTTAATGCTAGCGGGAGTTTCCACAGATACGCAGTATTTT	CASSLMLAGVSTDTQYF
many	TRBJ1-1	TRBV30	-	TGTGCCTGGCTGAGGGGGGACGAAGCTTTCTTT	CAWLRGDEAFF
many	TRBJ1-5	TRBV20-1	-	TGCAGTGCCCGACTTTGGGGCAATCAGCCCCAGCATTTT	CSARLWGNQPQHF
many	TRBJ2-5	TRBV5-4	-	TGTGCCAGCAGCTTAGACTACCTTGGGACCCAGTACTTC	CASSLDYLGTQYF
many	TRBJ2-3	TRBV20-1	TRBD2	TGCAGTGCTAGAGATCCCCGCGGGGGAGAGACAGATACGCAGTATTTT	CSARDPRGGETDTQYF
many	TRBJ2-3	TRBV27	-	TGTGCCAGCATGGGTTGGGCAGGGATAGATACGCAGTATTTT	CASMGWAGIDTQYF
-	TRBJ2-3	TRBV12-3/TRBV12-4	TRBD2	TGTGCCAGCAGACCCGGTATAGCGGGAGTGGCTAGTACAGATACGCAGTATTTT	CASRPGIAGVASTDTQYF
many	TRBJ2-1	TRBV20-1	-	TGCAGTGCTAGACAGGGGCGCCAAACCAATGAGCAGTTCTTC	CSARQGRQTNEQFF
-	TRBJ1-1	TRBV7-9	-	TGTGCCAGCAGCTCCGGGACGTCCAGCGCTTTCTTT	CASSSGTSSAFF
many	TRBJ1-3	TRBV12-3/TRBV12-4	-	TGTGCCAGCAGTTTAGGTGACAGCTTAAACACCATATATTTT	CASSLGDSLNTIYF
few	TRBJ1-2	TRBV7-9	TRBD1	TGTGCCAGCAGCATTTTAGGGGGCAATGACTATGGCTACACCTTC	CASSILGGNDYGYTF
many	TRBJ2-6	TRBV18	-	TGTGCCAGCTCAGCTGCCGTCTCTGGGGCCAACGTCCTGACTTTC	CASSAAVSGANVLTF
many	TRBJ1-5	TRBV6-1	-	TGTGCCAGCAGTCCGGACACGCAACAGCCCCAGCATTTT	CASSPDTQQPQHF
few	TRBJ1-4	TRBV19	-	TGTGCCAGTAATCCCGCAACTAATGAAAAACTGTTTTTT	CASNPATNEKLFF
many	TRBJ2-7	TRBV28	-	TGTGCCAGCAGTAATTATTACGAGCAGTACTTC	CASSNYYEQYF
few	TRBJ2-3	TRBV7-8	-	TGTGCCAGCAGCTTGGGCTGGACAGAAAATACGCAGTATTTT	CASSLGWTENTQYF
-	TRBJ2-5	TRBV11-2	-	TGTGCCAGCAGCTTAGTCGGGGGGCCTGAAGAGACCCAGTACTTC	CASSLVGGPEETQYF